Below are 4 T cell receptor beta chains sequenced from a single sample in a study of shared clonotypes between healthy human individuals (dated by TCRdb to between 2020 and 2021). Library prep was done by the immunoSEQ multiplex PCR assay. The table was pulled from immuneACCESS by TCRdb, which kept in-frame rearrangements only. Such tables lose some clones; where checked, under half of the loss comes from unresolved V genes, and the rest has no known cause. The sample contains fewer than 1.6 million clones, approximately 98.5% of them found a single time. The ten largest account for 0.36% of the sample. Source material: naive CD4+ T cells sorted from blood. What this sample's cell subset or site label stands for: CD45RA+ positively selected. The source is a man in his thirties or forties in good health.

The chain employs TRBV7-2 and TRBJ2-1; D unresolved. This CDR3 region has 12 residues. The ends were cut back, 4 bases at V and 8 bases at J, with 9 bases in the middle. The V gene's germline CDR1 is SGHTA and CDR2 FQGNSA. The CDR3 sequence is CASSYLRDEQFF. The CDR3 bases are TGTGCCAGCAGCTACCTTCGGGATGAGCAGTTCTTC.

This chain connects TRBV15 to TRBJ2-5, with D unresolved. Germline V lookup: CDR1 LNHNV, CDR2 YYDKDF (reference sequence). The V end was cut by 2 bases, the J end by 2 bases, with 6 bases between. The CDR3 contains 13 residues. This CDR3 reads CATSRYEQETQYF. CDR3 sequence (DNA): TGTGCCACCAGCAGATACGAACAAGAGACCCAGTACTTC.

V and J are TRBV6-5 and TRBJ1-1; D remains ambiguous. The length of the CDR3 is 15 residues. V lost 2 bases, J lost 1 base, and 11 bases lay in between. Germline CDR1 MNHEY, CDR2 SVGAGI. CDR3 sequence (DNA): TGTGCCAGCAGTTACCTTACTTCTCCGAACACTGAAGCTTTCTTT. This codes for CASSYLTSPNTEAFF.

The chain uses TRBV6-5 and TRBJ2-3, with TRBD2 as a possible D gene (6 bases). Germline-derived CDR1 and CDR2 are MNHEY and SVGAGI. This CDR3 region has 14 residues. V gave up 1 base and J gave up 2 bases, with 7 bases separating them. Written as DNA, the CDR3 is TGTGCCAGCAGTTACTTAGCGGTCACAGATACGCAGTATTTT. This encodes CASSYLAVTDTQYF.